Presented here are 5 T cell receptor beta chains from one specimen sequenced in a study of TIL therapy for anti-PD-1-resistant metastatic lung cancer. Stated time point: pre-treatment sample, taken before nivolumab and TIL therapy. The immunoSEQ assay was v3. The protocol was immunoSEQ multiplex PCR, while the TCRdb copy is restricted to in-frame clones and leaves out a portion. The sample carries 40,000 to 55,000 clones, roughly 85% recorded once. Sequenced here: blood, sampled at baseline. These receptors all stem from a woman aged 30 to 85 with non-small cell lung cancer.

The V and J genes are TRBV9 and TRBJ2-4; D possibly matches TRBD1 or TRBD2 (5 bases each). There are 16 residues in the CDR3. Trimming shortened V by 0 bases and J by 8 bases, and 18 bases separated the two germline ends. The germline V gene has CDR1 SGDLS and CDR2 YYNGEE. The CDR3 DNA is TGTGCCAGCAGCGTAGCTACAGGTACCCTCGGGGACATTCAGTACTTC. The encoded protein is CASSVATGTLGDIQYF.

V usage is TRBV7-9 and J usage is TRBJ1-2, with D perhaps TRBD1 (5 bases). Germline loops: CDR1 SEHNR, CDR2 FQNEAQ (reference sequence). The CDR3 runs 14 residues. Trimming removed 6 bases from V and 4 bases from J, with 15 bases in between. CDR3 sequence: CASSSVGVGYGYTF. CDR3 sequence (DNA): TGTGCCAGCAGTTCCGTAGGGGTCGGCTATGGCTACACCTTC. Together with reference TRBV7-9 and TRBJ1-2, the CDR3 gives the full variable domain: DTGVSQNPRHKITKRGQNVTFRCDPISEHNRLYWYRQTLGQGPEFLTYFQNEAQLEKSRLLSDRFSAERPKGSFSTLEIQRTEQGDSAMYLCASSSVGVGYGYTFGSGTRLTVV.

The J gene is TRBJ2-2, the V gene TRBV9; a weak D match, TRBD1 (6 bases). Germline CDR1 is SGDLS and CDR2 is YYNGEE. Deletions cut 4 bases from V and 1 base from J, with 8 bases between. This CDR3 is built from 14 residues. The CDR3 DNA reads TGTGCCAGCAGCCTGGACAGGAACACCGGGGAGCTGTTTTTT. Amino acids: CASSLDRNTGELFF.

The chain links TRBV5-5 to TRBJ1-6; D gene uncertain. The CDR3 has 14 amino acids. Looked up from germline, CDR1 is SGHKS and CDR2 is YYEKEE (reference sequence). V lost 0 bases and J 6 bases, leaving 7 bases between the germline ends. As DNA, the CDR3 is TGTGCCAGCAGCTTGGACGGAACTAATTCACCCCTCCACTTT. Translated, it gives CASSLDGTNSPLHF.

The rearrangement uses TRBV7-2 and TRBJ2-6, with TRBD1 as a possible D gene (6 bases). Trimming removed 5 bases from V and 2 bases from J, with 13 bases in between. The CDR3 runs to 16 residues. From germline, CDR1 is SGHTA and CDR2 FQGNSA. CDR3 nucleotide sequence: TGTGCCAGCAGCCCGAGAGGGGGACCTGGGGCCAACGTCCTGACTTTC. Protein product: CASSPRGGPGANVLTF.